The 11 T cell receptor beta chains below all came from one sample that was sequenced in a study of blood T cell repertoires in COVID-19. The method was immunoSEQ multiplex PCR; TCRdb's version includes in-frame clones alone and lacks a portion of them. The sample lists fewer than 350,000 clones, around 90% occurring once. The sequencing sample was made of PBMCs or T cells enriched from blood (not recorded which). These receptors came from a woman between 25 and 40 years old who had recovered from COVID-19.

V and J are TRBV7-9 and TRBJ2-2; 9 bases fit TRBD1. This CDR3 is 17 amino acids long. In germline, CDR1 is SEHNR, CDR2 FQNEAQ (reference sequence). The V segment lost 5 bases and the J segment 6 bases; nucleotides outside the gene matches: 13. In DNA, the CDR3 is TGTGCCAGCAGCCCTATCCCGGGACAGGGTGCGGCCGGGGAGCTGTTTTTT. Encoded protein: CASSPIPGQGAAGELFF.

This clone was seen a handful of times. V and J are TRBV9 and TRBJ2-5; a possible D gene is TRBD1 (5 bases). The ends were cut back, 0 bases at V and 3 bases at J, with 9 bases in the middle. The CDR3 has 14 amino acids. The V gene's germline CDR1 is SGDLS and CDR2 YYNGEE. CDR3 amino acids: CASSVALREETQYF. CDR3 nucleotides: TGTGCCAGCAGCGTAGCCCTCAGGGAAGAGACCCAGTACTTC.

With respect to this clone: At one end the junction does not follow the germline gene, possibly because of a read error. The chain uses TRBV7-3 and TRBJ2-3; 8 bases map to TRBD2. CDR3 length: 13 residues. CDR1 is SGHTA and CDR2 is FQGTGA in the germline V gene. This CDR3 reads CASSLGGRLAPVF. The CDR3 DNA is TGTGCCAGCAGCTTAGGAGGGAGACTAGCGCCCGTTTTT.

V is TRBV7-2 and J is TRBJ1-6; 7 bases match TRBD1. CDR1 SGHTA and CDR2 FQGNSA come from the germline V gene. J was trimmed by 9 bases and V by 3 bases; bases with no gene match: 11. There are 16 residues in the CDR3. For the CDR3, the DNA is TGTGCCAGCAGCTTCCAGGGGGTAGGGGTGGGTTCACCCCTCCACTTT. Its protein is CASSFQGVGVGSPLHF.

The chain uses TRBV10-3 and TRBJ2-7, with 9 bases aligning to TRBD2. The junction had 6 bases not matched to a gene; V was cut back by 6 bases and J by 0 bases. From germline, CDR1 is ENHRY and CDR2 SYGVKD. The CDR3 sequence is 15 residues long. The chain's CDR3 is CAISAGGGSSYEQYF. The CDR3 DNA follows: TGTGCCATCAGCGCGGGGGGGGGAAGCTCCTACGAGCAGTACTTC.

The chain couples TRBV27 to TRBJ1-4, with D unresolved. The CDR3 has 13 amino acids. Trimming pared 5 bases from V and 0 bases from J, leaving 4 bases between. Germline V gene lookup returns CDR1 MNHEY and CDR2 SMNVEV (reference sequence). The chain's CDR3 is CASSPATNEKLFF. The CDR3 DNA is TGTGCCAGCAGTCCTGCAACTAATGAAAAACTGTTTTTT.

The chain has TRBV5-6 and TRBJ1-2; maybe TRBD1 (5 bases). The CDR3 extends over 13 amino acids. Germline-derived CDR1 and CDR2 are SGHDT and YYEEEE. The V gene lost 6 bases and the J gene lost 4 bases, with 13 bases spanning the gap. The CDR3 sequence: CASTLTDTYGYTF. The CDR3 DNA reads as TGTGCCAGCACCCTGACGGACACCTATGGCTACACCTTC.

The J gene is TRBJ1-3, the V gene TRBV7-9, with D tentatively TRBD1 (6 bases). This CDR3 spans 16 amino acids. With 0 bases removed from V and 2 bases from J, the gap between germline ends came to 11 bases. The germline V gene encodes CDR1 SEHNR and CDR2 FQNEAQ (reference sequence). The CDR3 is CASSLAGALAGNTIYF. CDR3 in DNA: TGTGCCAGCAGCTTAGCGGGGGCCTTAGCTGGAAACACCATATATTTT.

The chain links TRBV19 to TRBJ1-5; D gene ambiguous. The length of the CDR3 is 12 residues. Trimming left V 7 bases short and J 6 bases short, with 10 bases between. Looked up from germline, CDR1 is LNHDA and CDR2 is SQIVND (reference sequence). The DNA of the CDR3 is TGTGCCAGTATACTTCACCGTCAGCCCCAGCATTTT. Translating gives CASILHRQPQHF.

V is TRBV29-1 and J is TRBJ1-5; possibly TRBD1 for D (6 bases). The CDR3 loop spans 15 amino acids. Germline assignment: CDR1 SQVTM and CDR2 ANQGSEA. V lost 6 bases, J lost 3 bases, and 18 bases lay in between. The CDR3 region is CSVRVDSDYNQPQHF. DNA for the CDR3: TGCAGCGTACGAGTGGACAGCGACTACAATCAGCCCCAGCATTTT.

This chain uses TRBV7-2 with TRBJ2-7; D is ambiguous. Deletions cut 3 bases from V and 0 bases from J, with 9 bases between. This CDR3 is built from 14 residues. CDR1 and CDR2 (germline): SGHTA, FQGNSA. CDR3 region: CASSFTTYSYEQYF. The CDR3, as DNA: TGTGCCAGCAGCTTTACGACTTACTCCTACGAGCAGTACTTC.